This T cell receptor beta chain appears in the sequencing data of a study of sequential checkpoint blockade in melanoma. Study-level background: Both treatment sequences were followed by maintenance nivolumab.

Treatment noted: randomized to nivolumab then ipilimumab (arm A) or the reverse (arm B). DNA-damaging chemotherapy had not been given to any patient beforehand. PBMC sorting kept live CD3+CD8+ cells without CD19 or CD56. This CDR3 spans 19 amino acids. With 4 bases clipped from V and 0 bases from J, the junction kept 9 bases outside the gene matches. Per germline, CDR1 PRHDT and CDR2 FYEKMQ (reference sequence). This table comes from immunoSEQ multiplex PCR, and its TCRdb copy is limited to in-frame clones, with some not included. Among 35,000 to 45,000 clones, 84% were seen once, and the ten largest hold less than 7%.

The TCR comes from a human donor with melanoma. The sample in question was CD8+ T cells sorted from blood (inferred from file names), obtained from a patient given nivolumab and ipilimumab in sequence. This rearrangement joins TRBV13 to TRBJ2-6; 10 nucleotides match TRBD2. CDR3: CASSSRLAGLSSGANVLTF. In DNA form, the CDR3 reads TGTGCCAGCAGCTCACGACTAGCGGGTCTGAGCTCTGGGGCCAACGTCCTGACTTTC.